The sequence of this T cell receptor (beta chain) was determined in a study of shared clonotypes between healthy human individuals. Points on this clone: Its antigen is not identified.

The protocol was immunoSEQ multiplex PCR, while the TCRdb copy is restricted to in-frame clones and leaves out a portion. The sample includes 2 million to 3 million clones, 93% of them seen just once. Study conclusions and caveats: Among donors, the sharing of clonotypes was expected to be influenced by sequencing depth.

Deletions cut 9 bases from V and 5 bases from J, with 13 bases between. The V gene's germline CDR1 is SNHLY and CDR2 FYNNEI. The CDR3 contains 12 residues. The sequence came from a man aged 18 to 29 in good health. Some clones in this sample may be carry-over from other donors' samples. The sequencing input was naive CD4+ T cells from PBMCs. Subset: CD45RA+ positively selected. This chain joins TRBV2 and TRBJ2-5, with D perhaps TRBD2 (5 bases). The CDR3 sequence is CASSITGETQYF. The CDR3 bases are TGTGCCAGTAGTATCACGGGGGAGACCCAGTACTTC.